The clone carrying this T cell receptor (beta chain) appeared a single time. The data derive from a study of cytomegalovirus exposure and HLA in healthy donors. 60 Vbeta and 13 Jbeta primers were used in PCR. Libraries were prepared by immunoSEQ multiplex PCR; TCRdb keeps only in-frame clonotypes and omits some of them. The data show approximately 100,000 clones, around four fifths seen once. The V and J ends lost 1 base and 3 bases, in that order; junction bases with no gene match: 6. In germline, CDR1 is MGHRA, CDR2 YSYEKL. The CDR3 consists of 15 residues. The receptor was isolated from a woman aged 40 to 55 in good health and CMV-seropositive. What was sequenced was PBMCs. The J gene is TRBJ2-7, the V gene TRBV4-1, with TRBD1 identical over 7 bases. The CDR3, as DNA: TGCGCCAGCAGCCAAGTCACAACAGGGGTCTACGAGCAGTACTTC. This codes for CASSQVTTGVYEQYF.